This T cell receptor beta chain derives from a study of T-cell reconstitution after alpha-beta-depleted transplantation in children listed by TCRdb under 2016. Looking at the study overall: The study quantitatively tracked T-cell immune reconstitution after TCRalphabeta/CD19-depleted allogeneic hematopoietic cell transplantation in children using TCR repertoire profiling.

As to this clonotype: Its antigen is unknown. No base-level quality is on record; no much larger clone is a single base apart.

The library was made by PCR. Sequencing was carried out with an Illumina HiSeq 2500. TCR libraries were prepared with molecular barcoding, using unique molecular identifiers to normalize TCRbeta repertoire quantification. TCRdb trimmed the raw reads at Q25, called clones with MiXCR and kept productive beta chains. All rows with the same CDR3 protein become a single entry with the most common DNA and genes. This sample lists hundreds of thousands of distinct CDR3 sequences; under 15% were detected once. The ten most abundant clones make up about 2.2% of the sample. General conclusions and limits of the study: Over subsequent months, a decline in hyperexpanded clone frequencies was noted, and after one year, T-cell counts and TCRbeta diversity were mostly ascribed to newly produced T cells. The high TCRbeta diversity at day 60 in some patients was ascribed to recipient T cells and intrathymic progenitors that had survived conditioning. The apparently early recovery of alphabetaT-cell counts about two months after transplant reportedly depended on only several hundred rapidly expanded clones that came from non-depleted graft cells.

This sample's treatment or condition label indicates: allogeneic hematopoietic cell transplantation with graft depleted of TCRalphabeta T cells and CD19 B cells. The transplant recipients were children given TCRalphabeta/CD19-depleted allogeneic hematopoietic cell grafts. This clonotype was sampled from a male patient younger than 18 who had a stem cell transplant for acute myeloid leukemia, so the T cells may come from the graft donor. The input for sequencing was PBMCs, mostly from graft donor cells, taken 360 days after TCRalphabeta/CD19-depleted stem cell transplant.

The bases are TGTGCCAGCAGCAACAAAAGGGTCCCTACCGGGGAGCTGTTTTTT. Its product reads: CASSNKRVPTGELFF. The V and J genes are TRBV11-3 and TRBJ2-2; the D gene cannot be named for sure. CDR1 and CDR2, per the germline V gene, are SGHNT and YENEEA. The germline ends are 15 bases apart after V is trimmed by 5 bases and J by 5 bases. From the cysteine through the phenylalanine, the CDR3 covers 15 amino acids. Here the CDR3 DNA is all that survives: 45 bases in frame from base 1. The CDR3 plus the reference TRBV11-3 and TRBJ2-2 genes for the other parts give the full variable domain: EAGVVQSPRYKIIEKKQPVAFWCNPISGHNTLYWYLQNLGQGPELLIRYENEEAVDDSQLPKDRFSAERLKGVDSTLKIQPAELGDSAVYLCASSNKRVPTGELFFGEGSRLTVL.